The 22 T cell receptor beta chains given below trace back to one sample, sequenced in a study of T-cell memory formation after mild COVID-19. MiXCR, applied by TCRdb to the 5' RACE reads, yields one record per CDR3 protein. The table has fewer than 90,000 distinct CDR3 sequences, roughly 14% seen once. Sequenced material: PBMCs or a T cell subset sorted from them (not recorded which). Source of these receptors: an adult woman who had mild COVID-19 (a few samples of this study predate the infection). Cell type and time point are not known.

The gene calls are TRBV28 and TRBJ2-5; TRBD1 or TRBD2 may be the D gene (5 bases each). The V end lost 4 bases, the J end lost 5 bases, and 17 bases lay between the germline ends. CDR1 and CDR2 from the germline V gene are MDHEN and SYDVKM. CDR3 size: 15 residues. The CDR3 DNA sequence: TGTGCCAGCAGTTCCGTCCGGGGCCTTGCGGAGACCCAGTACTTC. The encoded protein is CASSSVRGLAETQYF.

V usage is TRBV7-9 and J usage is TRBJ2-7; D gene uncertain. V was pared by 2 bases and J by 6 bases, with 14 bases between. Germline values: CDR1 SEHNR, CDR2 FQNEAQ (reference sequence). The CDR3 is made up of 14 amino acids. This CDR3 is CASSLPRTAPEQYF. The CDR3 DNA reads TGTGCCAGCAGCTTACCTCGAACCGCGCCCGAGCAGTACTTC.

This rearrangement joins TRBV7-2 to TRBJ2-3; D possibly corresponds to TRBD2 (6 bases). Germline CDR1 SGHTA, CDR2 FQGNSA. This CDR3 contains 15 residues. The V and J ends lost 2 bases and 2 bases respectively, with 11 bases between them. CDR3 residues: CASSLRGFITDTQYF. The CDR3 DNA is TGTGCCAGCAGCTTACGGGGGTTCATCACAGATACGCAGTATTTT.

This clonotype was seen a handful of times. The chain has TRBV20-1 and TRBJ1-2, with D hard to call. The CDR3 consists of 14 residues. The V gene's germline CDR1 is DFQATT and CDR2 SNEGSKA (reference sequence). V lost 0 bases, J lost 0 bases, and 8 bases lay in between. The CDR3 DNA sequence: TGCAGTGCTAGAGATAGTTCCCCTAACTATGGCTACACCTTC. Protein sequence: CSARDSSPNYGYTF.

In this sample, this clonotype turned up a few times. The CDR3 here is CSGKVSREQFF. The CDR3 DNA reads as TGCAGCGGGAAGGTTTCAAGGGAGCAGTTCTTC. V and J are TRBV29-1 and TRBJ2-1; D is unclear. Germline CDR1 and CDR2: SQVTM and ANQGSEA. The V end lost 7 bases, the J end lost 10 bases, and 14 bases lay between the germline ends. This CDR3 region has 11 residues.

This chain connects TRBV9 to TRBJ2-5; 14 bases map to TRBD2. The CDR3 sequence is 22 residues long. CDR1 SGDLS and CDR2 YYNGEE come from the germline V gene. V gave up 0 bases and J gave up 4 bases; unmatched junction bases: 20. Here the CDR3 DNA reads TGTGCCAGCAGCGTAGTCCCAACATTAACTACCGGGACTAGCGGGGGCGGAGAGACCCAGTACTTC. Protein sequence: CASSVVPTLTTGTSGGGETQYF.

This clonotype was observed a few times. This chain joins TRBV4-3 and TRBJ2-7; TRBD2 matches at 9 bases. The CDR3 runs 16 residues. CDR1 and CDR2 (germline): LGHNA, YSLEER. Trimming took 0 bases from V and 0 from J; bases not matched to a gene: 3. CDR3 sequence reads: CASSQDPAGGSYEQYF. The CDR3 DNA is TGCGCCAGCAGCCAAGATCCAGCGGGAGGCTCCTACGAGCAGTACTTC.

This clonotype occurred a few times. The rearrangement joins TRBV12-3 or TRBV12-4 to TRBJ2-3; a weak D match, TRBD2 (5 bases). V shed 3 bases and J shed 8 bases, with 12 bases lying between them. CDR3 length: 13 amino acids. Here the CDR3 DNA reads TGTGCCAGCAGTTTCTTTTGGGAGTCTACGCAGTATTTT. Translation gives CASSFFWESTQYF.

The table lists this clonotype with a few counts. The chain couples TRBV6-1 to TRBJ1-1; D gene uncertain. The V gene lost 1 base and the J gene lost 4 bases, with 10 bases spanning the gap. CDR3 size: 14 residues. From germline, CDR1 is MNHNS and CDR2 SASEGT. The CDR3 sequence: CASSEDGESTEAFF. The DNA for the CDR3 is TGTGCCAGCAGTGAAGATGGGGAGTCCACTGAAGCTTTCTTT.

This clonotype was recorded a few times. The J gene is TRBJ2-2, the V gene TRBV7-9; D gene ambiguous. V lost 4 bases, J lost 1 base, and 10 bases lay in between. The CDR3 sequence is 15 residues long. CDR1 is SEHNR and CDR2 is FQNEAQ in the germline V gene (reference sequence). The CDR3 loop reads CASSSHRVNTGELFF. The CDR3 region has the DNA TGTGCCAGCAGCTCGCACCGGGTGAACACCGGGGAGCTGTTTTTT.

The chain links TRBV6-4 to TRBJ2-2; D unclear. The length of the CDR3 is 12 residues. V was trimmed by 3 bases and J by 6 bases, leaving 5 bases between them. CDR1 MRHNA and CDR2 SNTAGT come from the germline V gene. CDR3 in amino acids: CASSDFAGELFF. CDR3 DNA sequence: TGTGCCAGCAGTGATTTTGCCGGGGAGCTGTTTTTT.

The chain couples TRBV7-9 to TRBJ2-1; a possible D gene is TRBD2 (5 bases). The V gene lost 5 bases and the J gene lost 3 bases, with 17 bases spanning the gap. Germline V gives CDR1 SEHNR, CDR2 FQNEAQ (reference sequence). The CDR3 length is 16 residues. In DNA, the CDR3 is TGTGCCAGCAGCCGCGCTTCCCGGGAAAGCTACAATGAGCAGTTCTTC. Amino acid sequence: CASSRASRESYNEQFF.

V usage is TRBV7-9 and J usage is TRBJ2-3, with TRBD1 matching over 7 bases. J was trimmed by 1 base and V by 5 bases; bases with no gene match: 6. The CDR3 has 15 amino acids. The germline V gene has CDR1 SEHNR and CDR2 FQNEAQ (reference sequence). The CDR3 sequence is CASSQGTAGTDTQYF. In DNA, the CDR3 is TGTGCCAGCAGCCAAGGGACAGCCGGCACAGATACGCAGTATTTT.

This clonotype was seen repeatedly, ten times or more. This CDR3 reads CASSGTSPYNEQFF. Here the CDR3 DNA reads TGTGCCAGCAGTGGGACTAGTCCCTACAATGAGCAGTTCTTC. The rearrangement joins TRBV6-2 or TRBV6-3 to TRBJ2-1; 8 bases fit TRBD2. The length of the CDR3 is 14 residues. Trimming at V came to 5 bases and at J to 2 bases, leaving 2 bases not matched to a gene. CDR1 is MNHEY, CDR2 SVGEGT, per germline.

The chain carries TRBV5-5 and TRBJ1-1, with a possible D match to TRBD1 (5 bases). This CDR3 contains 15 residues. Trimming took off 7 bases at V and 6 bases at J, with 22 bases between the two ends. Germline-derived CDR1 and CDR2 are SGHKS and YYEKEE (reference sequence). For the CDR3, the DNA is TGTGCCAGCCGAACCCCTGCAGGGACGGATCCTGAAGCTTTCTTT. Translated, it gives CASRTPAGTDPEAFF.

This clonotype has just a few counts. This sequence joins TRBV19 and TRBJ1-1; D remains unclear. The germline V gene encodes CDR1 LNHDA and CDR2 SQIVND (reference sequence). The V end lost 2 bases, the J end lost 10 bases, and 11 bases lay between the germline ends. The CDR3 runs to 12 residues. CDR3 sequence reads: CASSISSWRAFF. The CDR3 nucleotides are TGTGCCAGTAGTATAAGTTCGTGGCGAGCTTTCTTT.

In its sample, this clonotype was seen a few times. The CDR3 bases are TGTGCCAGCAGCCGCGGACAGGCCTTCCTAGCCTACAATGAGCAGTTCTTC. This sequence encodes CASSRGQAFLAYNEQFF. The rearrangement links TRBV6-2 or TRBV6-3 to TRBJ2-1; 7 bases fit TRBD1. The CDR3 runs 17 residues. Germline V gene data show CDR1 as MNHEY and CDR2 as SVGEGT. V lost 6 bases and J lost 2; bases outside the gene matches: 13.

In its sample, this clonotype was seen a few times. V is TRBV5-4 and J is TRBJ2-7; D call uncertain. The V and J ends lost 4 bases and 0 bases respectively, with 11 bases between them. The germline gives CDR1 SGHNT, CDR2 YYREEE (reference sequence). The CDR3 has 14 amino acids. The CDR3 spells CASSTGWSSYEQYF. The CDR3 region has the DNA TGTGCCAGCAGCACGGGTTGGAGCTCCTACGAGCAGTACTTC. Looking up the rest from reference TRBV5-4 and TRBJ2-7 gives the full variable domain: ETGVTQSPTHLIKTRGQQVTLRCSSQSGHNTVSWYQQALGQGPQFIFQYYREEENGRGNFPPRFSGLQFPNYSSELNVNALELDDSALYLCASSTGWSSYEQYFGPGTRLTVT.

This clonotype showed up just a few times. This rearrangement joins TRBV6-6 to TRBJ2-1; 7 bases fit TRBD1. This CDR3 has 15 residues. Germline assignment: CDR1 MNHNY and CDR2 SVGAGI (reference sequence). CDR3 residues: CAAQASGTATLGQFF. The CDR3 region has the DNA TGTGCTGCGCAAGCTTCCGGGACAGCCACTTTAGGGCAGTTCTTC.

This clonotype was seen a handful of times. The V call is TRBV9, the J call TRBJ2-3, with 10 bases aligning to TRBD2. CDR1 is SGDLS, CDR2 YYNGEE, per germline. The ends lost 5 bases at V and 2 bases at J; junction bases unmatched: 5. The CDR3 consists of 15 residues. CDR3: CASSATSGFTDTQYF. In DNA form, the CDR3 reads TGTGCCAGCAGTGCGACTAGCGGGTTCACAGATACGCAGTATTTT.

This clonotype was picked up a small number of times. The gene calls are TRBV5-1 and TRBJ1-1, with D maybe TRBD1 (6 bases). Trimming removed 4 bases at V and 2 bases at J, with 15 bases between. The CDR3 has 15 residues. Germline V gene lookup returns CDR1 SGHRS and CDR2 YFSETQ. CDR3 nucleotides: TGCGCCAGCAGCCGGAACGTACAGGGTAACACTGAAGCTTTCTTT. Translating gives CASSRNVQGNTEAFF. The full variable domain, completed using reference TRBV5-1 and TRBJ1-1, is KAGVTQTPRYLIKTRGQQVTLSCSPISGHRSVSWYQQTPGQGLQFLFEYFSETQRNKGNFPGRFSGRQFSNSRSEMNVSTLELGDSALYLCASSRNVQGNTEAFFGQGTRLTVV.

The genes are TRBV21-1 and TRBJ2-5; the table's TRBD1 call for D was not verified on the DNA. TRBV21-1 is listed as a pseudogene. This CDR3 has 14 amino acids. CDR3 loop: CASSKVLGGKTQYF. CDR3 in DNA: TGTGCCAGCAGCAAAGTGCTGGGGGGGAAGACCCAGTACTTC.